This entry concerns a single T cell receptor (beta chain). CDR1 and CDR2 (germline): MGHRA, YSYEKL. CDR3 size: 16 residues. V shed 4 bases and J 0 bases; nucleotides not matched to a gene: 6. TCRdb's table, derived via immunoSEQ multiplex PCR, lists solely in-frame clones and lacks some. Here the sample spans just over 2,000,000 clones, around 95% being singletons. The data stem from a study of shared clonotypes between healthy human individuals. The rearrangement uses TRBV4-1 and TRBJ2-5, with TRBD2 identical over 9 bases. This TCR came from a man younger than 35 in good health. The sample comprised naive CD4+ T cells sorted from blood. Subset indicated: CD45RA+ positively selected. CDR3 amino acids: CASSPPGLADQETQYF. The CDR3 region has the DNA TGCGCCAGCAGCCCCCCGGGACTAGCAGACCAAGAGACCCAGTACTTC.